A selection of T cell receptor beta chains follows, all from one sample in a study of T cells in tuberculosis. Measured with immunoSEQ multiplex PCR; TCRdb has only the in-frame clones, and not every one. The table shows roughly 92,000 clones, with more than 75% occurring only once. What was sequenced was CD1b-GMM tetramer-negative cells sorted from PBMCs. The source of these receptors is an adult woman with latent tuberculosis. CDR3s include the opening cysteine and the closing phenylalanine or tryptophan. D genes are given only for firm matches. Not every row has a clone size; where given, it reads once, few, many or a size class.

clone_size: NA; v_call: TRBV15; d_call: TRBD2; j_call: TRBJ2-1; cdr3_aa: CATSRGLAGGYNEQFF; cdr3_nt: TGTGCCACCAGCAGAGGACTAGCGGGGGGGTACAATGAGCAGTTCTTC
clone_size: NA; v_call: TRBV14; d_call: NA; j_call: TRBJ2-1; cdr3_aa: CASSLLTGTYNEQFF; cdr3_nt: TGTGCCAGCAGCCTTCTCACAGGAACCTACAATGAGCAGTTCTTC
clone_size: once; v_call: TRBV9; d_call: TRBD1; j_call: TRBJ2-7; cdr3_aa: CASSVGTGSWEQYF; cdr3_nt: TGTGCCAGCAGCGTAGGGACAGGGTCCTGGGAGCAGTACTTC
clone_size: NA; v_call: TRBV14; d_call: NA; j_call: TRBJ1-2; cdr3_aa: CASSQVGTGPNYGYTF; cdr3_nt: TGTGCCAGCAGCCAAGTTGGTACAGGGCCTAACTATGGCTACACCTTC
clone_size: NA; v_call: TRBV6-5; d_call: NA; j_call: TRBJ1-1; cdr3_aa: CASSYSAGSMNTEAFF; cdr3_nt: TGTGCCAGCAGTTACTCGGCCGGGTCCATGAACACTGAAGCTTTCTTT
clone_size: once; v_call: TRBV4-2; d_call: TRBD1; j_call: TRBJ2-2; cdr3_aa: CASSQVSRFRQGFANTGELFF; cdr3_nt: TGTGCCAGCAGCCAAGTATCAAGGTTTCGACAGGGGTTCGCGAACACCGGGGAGCTGTTTTTT
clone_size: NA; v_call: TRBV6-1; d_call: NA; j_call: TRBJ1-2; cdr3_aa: CASSEAQYRGSGYTF; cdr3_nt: TGTGCCAGCAGTGAAGCGCAGTATAGGGGATCTGGCTACACCTTC
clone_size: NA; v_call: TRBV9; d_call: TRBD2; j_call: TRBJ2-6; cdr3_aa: CASSVDRGDYSGANVLTF; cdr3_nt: TGTGCCAGCAGCGTAGATCGGGGGGATTACTCTGGGGCCAACGTCCTGACTTTC
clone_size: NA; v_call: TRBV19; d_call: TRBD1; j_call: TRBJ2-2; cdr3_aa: CASTRDRGTGELFF; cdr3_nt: TGTGCCAGCACCAGGGACAGGGGTACCGGGGAGCTGTTTTTT
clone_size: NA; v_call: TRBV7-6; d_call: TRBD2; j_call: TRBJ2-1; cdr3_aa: CASSLVDGGGDNEQFF; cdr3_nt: TGTGCCAGCAGCTTAGTTGACGGCGGGGGGGACAATGAGCAGTTCTTC
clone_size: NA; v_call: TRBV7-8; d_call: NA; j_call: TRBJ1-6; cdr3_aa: CASRQGLDNSPLHF; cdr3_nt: TGTGCCAGCAGACAGGGATTAGACAATTCACCCCTCCACTTT
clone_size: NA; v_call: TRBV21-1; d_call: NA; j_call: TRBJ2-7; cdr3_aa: CASSARLAGGLSYEQYF; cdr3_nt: TGTGCCAGCAGCGCCCGACTAGCGGGGGGCCTTTCCTACGAGCAGTACTTC
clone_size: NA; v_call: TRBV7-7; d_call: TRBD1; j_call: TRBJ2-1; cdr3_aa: CASSWGTGGNEQFF; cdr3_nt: TGTGCTAGCAGCTGGGGGACAGGGGGAAATGAGCAGTTCTTC
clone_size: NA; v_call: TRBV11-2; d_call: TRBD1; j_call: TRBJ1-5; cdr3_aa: CASSPDRGVNQPQHF; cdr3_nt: TGTGCCAGCAGCCCGGACAGGGGGGTCAATCAGCCCCAGCATTTT
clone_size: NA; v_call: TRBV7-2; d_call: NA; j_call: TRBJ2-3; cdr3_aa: CASSLDGANTDTQYF; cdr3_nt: TGTGCCAGCAGCTTAGATGGGGCTAACACAGATACGCAGTATTTT
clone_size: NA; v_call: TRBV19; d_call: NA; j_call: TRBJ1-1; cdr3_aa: CASSIAAGWPEAFF; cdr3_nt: TGTGCCAGTAGTATAGCGGCAGGTTGGCCTGAAGCTTTCTTT
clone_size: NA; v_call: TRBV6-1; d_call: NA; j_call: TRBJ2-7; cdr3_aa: CASRHGGFLSYEQYF; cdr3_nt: TGTGCCAGCAGGCATGGAGGCTTCCTCTCCTACGAGCAGTACTTC
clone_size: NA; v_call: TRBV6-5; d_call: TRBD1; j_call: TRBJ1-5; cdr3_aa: CASRPTGGGQPQHF; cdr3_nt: TGTGCCAGCAGACCGACAGGGGGTGGTCAGCCCCAGCATTTT
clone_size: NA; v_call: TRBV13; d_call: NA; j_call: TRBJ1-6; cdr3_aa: CASSFRVSNNSPLHF; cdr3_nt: TGTGCCAGCAGCTTCAGGGTCTCGAATAATTCACCCCTCCACTTT
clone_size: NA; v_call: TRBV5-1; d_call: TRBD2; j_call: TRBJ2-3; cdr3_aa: CASSPSAGGNTDTQYF; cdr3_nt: TGCGCCAGCAGCCCTAGTGCGGGGGGGAACACAGATACGCAGTATTTT
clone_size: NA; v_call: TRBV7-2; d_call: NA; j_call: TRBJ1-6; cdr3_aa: CASRGGGEPSPLHF; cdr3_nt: TGTGCCAGCAGGGGGGGTGGGGAGCCTTCACCCCTCCACTTT
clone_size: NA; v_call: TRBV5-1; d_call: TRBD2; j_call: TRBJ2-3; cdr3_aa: CASSLQLAGGPPPDTQYF; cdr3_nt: TGCGCCAGCAGCTTACAGCTAGCGGGGGGCCCCCCCCCAGATACGCAGTATTTT
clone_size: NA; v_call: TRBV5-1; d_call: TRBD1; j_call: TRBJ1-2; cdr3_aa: CASSSPGQFYGYTF; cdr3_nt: TGCGCCAGCAGTTCACCGGGACAGTTTTATGGCTACACCTTC
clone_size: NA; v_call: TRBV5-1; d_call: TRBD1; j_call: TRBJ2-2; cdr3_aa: CASSLAPGQASF; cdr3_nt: TGCGCCAGCAGCTTGGCCCCGGGACAGGCCTCTTTT
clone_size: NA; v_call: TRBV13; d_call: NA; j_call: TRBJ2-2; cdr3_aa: CASSLAGGELFF; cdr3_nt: TGTGCCAGCAGCTTAGCAGGCGGGGAGCTGTTTTTT
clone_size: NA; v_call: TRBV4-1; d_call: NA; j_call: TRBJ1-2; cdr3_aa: CASSPAGNYGYTF; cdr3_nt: TGCGCCAGCAGCCCCGCCGGGAACTATGGCTACACCTTC
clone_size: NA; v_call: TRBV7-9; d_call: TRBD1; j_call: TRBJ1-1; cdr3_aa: CASSSAGTALEEAFF; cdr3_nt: TGTGCCAGCAGCTCCGCCGGGACAGCCCTTGAAGAGGCTTTCTTT
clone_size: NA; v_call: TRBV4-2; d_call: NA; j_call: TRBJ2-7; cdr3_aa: CASSQDRGYRASPYSYEQYF; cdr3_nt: TGTGCCAGCAGCCAAGATAGAGGGTACAGGGCGTCCCCCTACTCCTACGAGCAGTACTTC
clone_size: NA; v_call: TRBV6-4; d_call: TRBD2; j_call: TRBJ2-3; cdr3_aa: CASSVGTTGTDTQYF; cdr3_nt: TGTGCCAGCAGTGTAGGGACTACGGGAACAGATACGCAGTATTTT
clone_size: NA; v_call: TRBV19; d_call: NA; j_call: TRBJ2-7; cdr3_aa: CASSKRQGLTYEQYF; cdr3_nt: TGTGCCAGTAGTAAACGGCAGGGGCTCACCTACGAGCAGTACTTC
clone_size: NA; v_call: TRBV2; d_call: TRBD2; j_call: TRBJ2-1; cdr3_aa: CASSDYGGVSRSYNEQFF; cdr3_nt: TGTGCCAGCAGTGATTACGGGGGGGTATCTCGATCCTACAATGAGCAGTTCTTC
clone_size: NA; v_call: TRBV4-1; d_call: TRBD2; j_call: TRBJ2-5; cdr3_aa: CASRESGGQETQYF; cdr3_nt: TGCGCCAGCAGGGAGAGCGGGGGGCAAGAGACCCAGTACTTC
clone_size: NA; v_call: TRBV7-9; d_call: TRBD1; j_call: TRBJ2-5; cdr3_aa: CASAWPRDSPWEETQYF; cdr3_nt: TGTGCCAGCGCTTGGCCACGGGACAGCCCTTGGGAGGAGACCCAGTACTTC
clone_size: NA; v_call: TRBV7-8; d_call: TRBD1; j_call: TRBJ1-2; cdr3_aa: CASSPQTGDYGYTF; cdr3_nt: TGTGCCAGCAGCCCACAGACAGGGGACTATGGCTACACCTTC
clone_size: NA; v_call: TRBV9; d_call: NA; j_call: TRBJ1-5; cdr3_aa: CASSVAENSNQPQHF; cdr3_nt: TGTGCCAGCAGCGTAGCTGAGAATAGCAATCAGCCCCAGCATTTT
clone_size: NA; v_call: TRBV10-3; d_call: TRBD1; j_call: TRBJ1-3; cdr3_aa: CATDRGGQGGNTIYF; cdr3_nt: TGTGCCACCGACCGTGGGGGACAGGGGGGAAACACCATATATTTT
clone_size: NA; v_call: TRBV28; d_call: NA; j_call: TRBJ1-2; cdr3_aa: CASSLGQGQYGYTF; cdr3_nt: TGTGCCAGCAGTTTAGGGCAGGGGCAGTATGGCTACACCTTC
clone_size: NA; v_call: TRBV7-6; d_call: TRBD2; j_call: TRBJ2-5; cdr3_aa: CASSRNGGAGQETQYF; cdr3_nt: TGTGCCAGCAGCCGGAACGGGGGGGCTGGTCAAGAGACCCAGTACTTC
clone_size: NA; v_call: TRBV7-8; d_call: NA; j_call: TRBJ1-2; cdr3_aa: CASSLSDRPYGYTF; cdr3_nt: TGTGCCAGCAGCTTATCAGACAGACCCTATGGCTACACCTTC